This T cell receptor beta chain was captured by sequencing in a study of spatial heterogeneity in lung cancer. Study background: At a median of around two years after resection, follow-up PBMC samples were sequenced when available. Alpha-chain detections were consistently fewer than beta-chain detections among the sequences.

Regarding the study as a whole: Follow-up blood showed ubiquitous expanded tumor TCRs less than blood at resection did.

With regard to this clonotype: Antigen unknown.

The sample's time point: blood at routine non-recurrence follow-up after resection. From tumor, nontumor lung or frozen PBMC, whole RNA was taken unsorted for sequencing. The V end lost 6 bases, the J end lost 3 bases, and 12 bases lay between the germline ends. The CDR3 length is 13 residues. Germline V lookup: CDR1 SNHLY, CDR2 FYNNEI. TCRdb called the 5' RACE reads again in MiXCR, with one record for every CDR3 protein. The sample records 50,000 to 60,000 distinct CDR3 sequences, less than 9% being singletons. This clonotype was obtained from a female donor with early-stage non-small cell lung cancer. The material sequenced was PBMCs, taken at follow-up. V usage is TRBV2 and J usage is TRBJ2-7; D is unclear. This chain's CDR3 is CASRDRSLYEQYF. The CDR3, as DNA: TGTGCCAGCAGAGATCGATCCCTCTACGAGCAGTACTTC. The full variable domain, its missing parts supplied by reference TRBV2 and TRBJ2-7, is EPEVTQTPSHQVTQMGQEVILRCVPISNHLYFYWYRQILGQKVEFLVSFYNNEISEKSEIFDDQFSVERPDGSNFTLKIRSTKLEDSAMYFCASRDRSLYEQYFGPGTRLTVT.